This TCR beta chain was captured by sequencing in a study of T-cell memory formation after mild COVID-19. Study context: Clusters were largely donor specific.

Regarding the study as a whole: Contracting clones, day 15 to 85, had balanced CD4/CD8, and later expanders favored CD4+.

TCRdb processed the 5' RACE reads anew with MiXCR; each CDR3 protein has one entry. The table shows 250,000 or so distinct CDR3 sequences, with around 17% occurring only once. The CDR3 is 11 amino acids. Deletions cut 5 bases from V and 7 bases from J, with 9 bases between. CDR1 is SGHKS and CDR2 is YYEKEE in the germline V gene (reference sequence). As regards this clonotype: Its antigen is unidentified.

Sequenced: PBMCs or a T cell subset sorted from them (not recorded which). The source of this sequence is a man between 18 and 35 years old who had mild COVID-19 (a few samples of this study predate the infection). Cell type and time point are not known. The chain joins TRBV5-5 to TRBJ2-5; D gene unclear. CDR3 amino acids: CASSRPGTQYF. The CDR3 DNA sequence: TGTGCCAGCAGTCGGCCAGGGACCCAGTACTTC.